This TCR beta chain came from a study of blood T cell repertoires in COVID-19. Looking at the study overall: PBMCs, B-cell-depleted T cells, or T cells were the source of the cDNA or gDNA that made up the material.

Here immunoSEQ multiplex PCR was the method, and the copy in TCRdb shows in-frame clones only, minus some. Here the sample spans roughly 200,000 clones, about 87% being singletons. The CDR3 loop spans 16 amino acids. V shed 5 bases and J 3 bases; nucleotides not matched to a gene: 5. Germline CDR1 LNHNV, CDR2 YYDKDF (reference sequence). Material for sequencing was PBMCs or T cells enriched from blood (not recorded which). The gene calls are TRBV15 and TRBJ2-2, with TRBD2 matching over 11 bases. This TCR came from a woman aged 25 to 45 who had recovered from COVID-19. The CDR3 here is CATSGSGGAYTGELFF. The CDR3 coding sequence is TGTGCCACCAGCGGTAGCGGGGGGGCGTACACCGGGGAGCTGTTTTTT.